Below, 21 T cell receptor beta chains from the same sample are listed, as sequenced in a study of T cells in tuberculosis. The sample's time point: new active TB diagnosis, blood taken before or within 7 days of starting treatment. Assay: immunoSEQ multiplex PCR; the TCRdb copy retains only in-frame clones and omits some. The table includes some 5,000 clones, about 97% detected once. The sequenced sample was PBMCs, obtained at tuberculosis diagnosis. The receptors originated from an adult with tuberculosis.

The chain uses TRBV5-1 and TRBJ2-5, with 9 nucleotides matching TRBD2. This CDR3 has 18 residues. After removal of 0 bases from V and 6 bases from J, the junction contained 15 bases not matched to a gene. In germline, CDR1 is SGHRS, CDR2 YFSETQ. The CDR3 protein is CASSLEGAGGGARKTQYF. Here the CDR3 DNA reads TGCGCCAGCAGCTTGGAAGGAGCTGGCGGGGGGGCTCGAAAGACCCAGTACTTC.

The V call is TRBV7-6, the J call TRBJ2-5; 8 bases match TRBD2. CDR1 SGHVS and CDR2 FNYEAQ come from the germline V gene. The trim removed 5 bases at V and 5 bases at J, leaving 7 bases unmatched. The length of the CDR3 is 14 residues. CDR3 loop: CASSLGGAGETQYF. The CDR3 nucleotides are TGTGCCAGCAGCCTCGGGGGGGCGGGGGAGACCCAGTACTTC.

The chain uses TRBV2 and TRBJ2-2; D might be TRBD2 (7 bases). With 3 bases removed from V and 7 bases from J, the gap between germline ends came to 18 bases. The CDR3 runs 16 residues. The germline gives CDR1 SNHLY, CDR2 FYNNEI. The CDR3 nucleotides are TGTGCCAGCAGTGACAGGGGACTACCGGGTAACGGGGAGCTGTTTTTT. It translates to CASSDRGLPGNGELFF.

This chain connects TRBV2 to TRBJ2-7; 7 bases map to TRBD2. The CDR3 extends over 14 amino acids. Trimming took 3 bases from V and 2 from J; bases not matched to a gene: 4. CDR1 is SNHLY and CDR2 is FYNNEI in the germline V gene. CDR3 amino acids: CASSETSLAYEQYF. The CDR3 DNA sequence: TGTGCCAGCAGTGAGACTAGCTTGGCCTACGAGCAGTACTTC. Using reference TRBV2 and TRBJ2-7 for the parts outside the CDR3, the full variable domain is EPEVTQTPSHQVTQMGQEVILRCVPISNHLYFYWYRQILGQKVEFLVSFYNNEISEKSEIFDDQFSVERPDGSNFTLKIRSTKLEDSAMYFCASSETSLAYEQYFGPGTRLTVT.

The V gene is TRBV5-1, the J gene TRBJ2-7; D is perhaps TRBD2 (5 bases). The CDR3 is made up of 14 amino acids. V lost 2 bases, J lost 9 bases, and 18 bases lay in between. Germline V gene sequence: CDR1 SGHRS, CDR2 YFSETQ. The CDR3 region is CASSFSLAGVGQYF. CDR3 nucleotide sequence: TGCGCCAGCAGCTTTTCTCTAGCAGGAGTCGGGCAGTACTTC.

The chain employs TRBV11-1 and TRBJ2-7, with TRBD1 as a possible D gene (6 bases). The CDR3 loop spans 13 amino acids. Germline V gene sequence: CDR1 SGHAT, CDR2 FQDESV (reference sequence). V was clipped by 2 bases and J by 1 base, with 6 bases between them. CDR3 DNA: TGTGCCAGCAGCTTACAGGGGTCCTACGAGCAGTACTTC. Translation gives CASSLQGSYEQYF.

This clone came up once. The genes are TRBV9 and TRBJ2-7, with 8 bases lining up with TRBD1. The CDR3 consists of 17 residues. V dropped 0 bases and J dropped 1; count of bases not matched to a gene: 9. Per germline, CDR1 SGDLS and CDR2 YYNGEE. The CDR3 spells CASSVAMDRASSYEQYF. CDR3 nucleotides: TGTGCCAGCAGCGTAGCTATGGACAGGGCTTCTTCCTACGAGCAGTACTTC.

The chain uses TRBV10-3 and TRBJ2-1, with TRBD2 matching 7 bases. CDR3 size: 13 residues. Germline V CDR1 and CDR2: ENHRY, SYGVKD. V was pared by 8 bases and J by 9 bases, with 10 bases of the junction left unmatched. CDR3 region: CAIAQGLISEQFF. CDR3 coding DNA: TGTGCCATCGCCCAGGGACTAATTAGTGAGCAGTTCTTC.

Notes on this clone: Germline and junction disagree at one end, which may indicate a read error. The chain couples TRBV10-2 to TRBJ1-1; D is undetermined. The CDR3 runs 13 residues. Germline values: CDR1 WSHSY, CDR2 SAAADI. For the CDR3, the DNA is TGCGCCAGCGGTGAGGGAGGGTACACTGAAGCTTTCTTT. Translation: CASGEGGYTEAFF.

The chain recombines TRBV2 with TRBJ2-7, with D maybe TRBD1 (6 bases). The germline V gene has CDR1 SNHLY and CDR2 FYNNEI. The CDR3 length is 14 residues. The V gene lost 8 bases and the J gene lost 0 bases, with 14 bases spanning the gap. This chain's CDR3 is CASLTTGTSYEQYF. In DNA, the CDR3 is TGTGCCAGCCTAACGACAGGCACCTCCTACGAGCAGTACTTC.

V and J are TRBV15 and TRBJ2-7; D remains unclear. The CDR3 extends over 14 amino acids. Between the trimmed V and J ends, which lost 5 bases and 5 bases, there was a span of 16 bases. CDR1 and CDR2 from the germline V gene are LNHNV and YYDKDF (reference sequence). CDR3 nucleotides: TGTGCCACCAGCGGCCGTGGGCAGGAACACGAGCAGTACTTC. This translates into CATSGRGQEHEQYF.

V and J are TRBV7-7 and TRBJ2-5, with D maybe TRBD2 (6 bases). V lost 4 bases to trimming and J lost 7 bases, with 19 bases between them. The CDR3 length is 15 residues. Germline CDR1 and CDR2: SSHAT and FNYEAQ (reference sequence). In DNA form, the CDR3 reads TGTGCCAGCAGCTCCTCGCTGGGACTCCTGGGGACCCAGTACTTC. This gives the protein CASSSSLGLLGTQYF.

The chain couples TRBV29-1 to TRBJ1-2; possible D gene TRBD1, 5 bases. Germline V gene data show CDR1 as SQVTM and CDR2 as ANQGSEA. The V end was cut by 7 bases, the J end by 8 bases, with 14 bases between. This CDR3 has 11 amino acids. Written as DNA, the CDR3 is TGCAGCGGACACGGGGGGGAGGGCTACACCTTC. This translates into CSGHGGEGYTF.

A word on this clone: An end of the junction differs from the germline gene, which may be a read error. CDR3 DNA: TGTGCCAGCAGACCGAAGACAGGGGGCAACTTTGGCTACACCTTC. Its protein product is CASRPKTGGNFGYTF. This sequence joins TRBV11-3 and TRBJ1-2; 10 bases align to TRBD1. There are 15 residues in the CDR3. CDR1 is SGHNT and CDR2 is YENEEA in the germline V gene.

The chain combines TRBV12-5 with TRBJ2-1; 9 nucleotides agree with TRBD2. The CDR3 covers 18 residues. The J segment lost 1 base and the V segment lost 0 bases, leaving 7 bases of the junction unmatched. The germline V gene encodes CDR1 LGHNT and CDR2 FRNRAP. The CDR3, as DNA: TGTGCTAGTGGTTTGGTACTTGCGGGAGGGACGTCCTACAATGAGCAGTTCTTC. Its protein is CASGLVLAGGTSYNEQFF.

The V gene is TRBV5-1, the J gene TRBJ2-3; 7 bases fit TRBD2. The ends lost 3 bases at V and 0 bases at J; junction bases unmatched: 10. CDR3 length: 17 amino acids. Germline CDR1 SGHRS, CDR2 YFSETQ. For the CDR3, the DNA is TGCGCCAGCAGCTCCCCTTTAGCGGGCGCGAGCACAGATACGCAGTATTTT. Encoded protein: CASSSPLAGASTDTQYF.

V is TRBV5-1 and J is TRBJ2-1; 10 positions agree with TRBD2. The CDR3 is 15 residues long. Germline lookup yields CDR1 SGHRS and CDR2 YFSETQ. After removal of 5 bases from V and 5 bases from J, the junction contained 7 bases not matched to a gene. In DNA, the CDR3 is TGCGCCAGCAGTTTAAGCGGGGGGGCCAACAATGAGCAGTTCTTC. It specifies CASSLSGGANNEQFF.

The chain couples TRBV10-1 to TRBJ2-7; TRBD1 matches 9 bases. The CDR3 runs 15 residues. CDR1 WNHNN and CDR2 SYGVQD come from the germline V gene (reference sequence). J gave up 2 bases and V 1 base, and 3 bases lay outside the gene matches. The CDR3 DNA is TGCGCCAGCAGTGAGTTCCGGACAGGGGCCTACGAGCAGTACTTC. Its translation is CASSEFRTGAYEQYF.

The sample holds one count of this clone. The chain uses TRBV29-1 and TRBJ2-6; a possible D gene is TRBD2 (6 bases). V lost 2 bases and J lost 2, with 10 bases in between. Germline V gene sequence: CDR1 SQVTM, CDR2 ANQGSEA. The CDR3 sequence is 15 residues long. The CDR3 bases are TGCAGCGTTGAAAGGAGGGGAGCTGGGGCCAACGTCCTGACTTTC. Encoded protein: CSVERRGAGANVLTF.

This clone was detected once. This chain links TRBV10-3 with TRBJ2-7, with 9 bases that match TRBD1. Trimming at V came to 4 bases and at J to 2 bases, leaving 6 bases not matched to a gene. Germline V gene sequence: CDR1 ENHRY, CDR2 SYGVKD. The CDR3 is 15 residues long. Written as DNA, the CDR3 is TGTGCCATCAGTGTATCGGGACAGGGAGCCTACGAGCAGTACTTC. The encoded protein is CAISVSGQGAYEQYF.

The chain has TRBV19 and TRBJ2-3, with D possibly being TRBD2 (6 bases). Germline V gene data show CDR1 as LNHDA and CDR2 as SQIVND (reference sequence). Between the trimmed V and J ends, which lost 5 bases and 6 bases, there was a span of 12 bases. The CDR3 loop spans 13 amino acids. The CDR3 DNA is TGTGCCAGTAGTGCCGGGAGTTTGGATACGCAGTATTTT. It codes for CASSAGSLDTQYF.